This T cell receptor beta chain is drawn from a study of T cell repertoires in cytomegalovirus infection. Findings and caveats of the study: CMV-specific HLA-C-restricted TCR beta clonotypes dominated the ex vivo response.

The V gene's germline CDR1 is SEHNR and CDR2 FQNEAQ (reference sequence). V lost 10 bases to trimming and J lost 5 bases, with 11 bases between them. The CDR3 runs 11 residues. Using its own MiXCR run on the reads, TCRdb lists one record per CDR3 protein. This table holds roughly 220,000 distinct CDR3 sequences, 35% to 45% found once. Regarding this clonotype: What it binds is not known.

V is TRBV7-9 and J is TRBJ1-2; a possible D gene is TRBD1 (5 bases). The sequencing here drew on CD8+ T cells from cultured PBMCs, taken from culture after CMV antigen stimulation. The receptor was isolated from a human donor in good health (CMV status not recorded). Some clones in this sample may be carry-over from other donors' samples. CDR3 loop: CATTDTYGYTF. The CDR3 nucleotides read TGTGCCACCACGGACACGTATGGCTACACCTTC.